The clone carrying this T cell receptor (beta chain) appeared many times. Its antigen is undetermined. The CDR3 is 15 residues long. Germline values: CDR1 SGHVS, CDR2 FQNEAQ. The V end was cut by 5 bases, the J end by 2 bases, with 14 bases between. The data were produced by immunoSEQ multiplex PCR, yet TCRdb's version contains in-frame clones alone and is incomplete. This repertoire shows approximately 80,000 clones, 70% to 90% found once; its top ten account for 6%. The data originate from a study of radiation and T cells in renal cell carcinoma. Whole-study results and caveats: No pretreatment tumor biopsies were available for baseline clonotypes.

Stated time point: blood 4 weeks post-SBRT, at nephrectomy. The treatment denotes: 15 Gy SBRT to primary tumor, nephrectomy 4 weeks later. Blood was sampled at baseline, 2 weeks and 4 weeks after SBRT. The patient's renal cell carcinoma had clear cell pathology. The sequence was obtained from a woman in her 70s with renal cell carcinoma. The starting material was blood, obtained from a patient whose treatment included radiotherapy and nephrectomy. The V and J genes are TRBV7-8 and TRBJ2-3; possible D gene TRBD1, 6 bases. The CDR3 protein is CASSPSGTLTDTQYF. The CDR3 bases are TGTGCCAGCAGCCCGTCCGGGACACTCACAGATACGCAGTATTTT.